A single sample is the source of the 15 T cell receptor beta chains below, sequenced in a study of T-cell reconstitution after alpha-beta-depleted transplantation in children. A library of TCRbeta sequences, prepared with unique molecular identifiers, was generated. TCRdb used MiXCR to reprocess the PCR reads, holding one entry per CDR3 protein. There are about 200,000 distinct CDR3 sequences in the sample; 7.5% to 9.5% occur only once, and 35% lies in the top ten. This sample comprised PBMCs, mostly from graft donor cells, obtained 360 days after TCRalphabeta/CD19-depleted stem cell transplant. The source is a male patient aged 2 to 10 who had a stem cell transplant for acute myeloid leukemia, so the T cells may come from the graft donor.

This clonotype showed up just a few times. This rearrangement joins TRBV19 to TRBJ1-1; D gene unclear. The CDR3 is made up of 16 amino acids. The V gene's germline CDR1 is LNHDA and CDR2 SQIVND (reference sequence). The V gene lost 0 bases and the J gene lost 0 bases, with 11 bases spanning the gap. The CDR3 is CASSIDPGDLNTEAFF. DNA for the CDR3: TGTGCCAGTAGTATAGATCCGGGCGACCTGAACACTGAAGCTTTCTTT.

This clonotype was counted a few times. The rearrangement links TRBV5-1 to TRBJ2-1; D perhaps matches TRBD1 (5 bases). The V end was cut by 1 base, the J end by 6 bases, with 14 bases between. The CDR3 has 15 amino acids. In germline, CDR1 is SGHRS, CDR2 YFSETQ. The CDR3 bases are TGCGCCAGCAGCTTGTGGGCAGGGATGGGCAATGAGCAGTTCTTC. Amino acid sequence: CASSLWAGMGNEQFF.

This clonotype was observed at least ten times. The rearrangement uses TRBV11-3 and TRBJ2-3; D is undetermined. Trimming stripped 0 bases from V and 1 base from J, with 11 bases between. This CDR3 has 16 amino acids. Germline V gene data show CDR1 as SGHNT and CDR2 as YENEEA. The CDR3 loop reads CASSLDARSGTDTQYF. The CDR3 DNA reads as TGTGCCAGCAGCTTAGATGCCCGGTCAGGCACAGATACGCAGTATTTT. Variable domain in full (rest from reference TRBV11-3 and TRBJ2-3): EAGVVQSPRYKIIEKKQPVAFWCNPISGHNTLYWYLQNLGQGPELLIRYENEEAVDDSQLPKDRFSAERLKGVDSTLKIQPAELGDSAVYLCASSLDARSGTDTQYFGPGTRLTVL.

This chain links TRBV10-2 with TRBJ2-1; D is unclear. The CDR3 consists of 16 residues. V lost 0 bases to trimming and J lost 0 bases, with 9 bases between them. The germline CDR1 and CDR2 sequences are WSHSY and SAAADI. CDR3 in amino acids: CASSESYPPSYNEQFF. As DNA, the CDR3 is TGCGCCAGCAGTGAGTCTTACCCGCCCTCCTACAATGAGCAGTTCTTC.

The V and J genes are TRBV28 and TRBJ1-6, with 12 bases aligning to TRBD1. From germline, CDR1 is MDHEN and CDR2 SYDVKM. This CDR3 is built from 16 residues. V gave up 4 bases and J gave up 8 bases; unmatched junction bases: 6. The DNA for the CDR3 is TGTGCCAGCAGTTCGGGACAGGGGGCTGGATATTCACCCCTCCACTTT. Translated: CASSSGQGAGYSPLHF.

Points on this clonotype: This may come from a read error, since a much larger clone is one base off. The chain uses TRBV6-2 or TRBV6-3 and TRBJ2-7, with 8 bases identical to TRBD2. The J segment lost 6 bases and the V segment lost 2 bases, leaving 3 bases of the junction unmatched. Germline assignment: CDR1 MNHEY and CDR2 SVGEGT. This CDR3 spans 13 amino acids. Here the CDR3 reads CASSYTGGREQYF. The CDR3 nucleotides are TGTGCCAGCAGTTACACGGGGGGGCGCGAGCAGTACTTC.

This clonotype has ten or more counts. The V gene is TRBV3-1, the J gene TRBJ2-1; weak D call: TRBD2 (6 bases). CDR1 and CDR2 from the germline V gene are LGHDT and YNNKEL (reference sequence). The length of the CDR3 is 11 residues. Trimming took 5 bases from V and 9 from J, leaving 8 bases between them. The CDR3 nucleotides read TGTGCCAGCAGCAACGGGGGTGAGCAGTTCTTC. This gives the protein CASSNGGEQFF.

This clonotype was picked up many times. The V call is TRBV12-3 or TRBV12-4, the J call TRBJ2-7; tentatively, D is TRBD2 (5 bases). The germline V and J ends were trimmed by 4 bases and 6 bases, with 13 bases remaining between them. This CDR3 spans 13 amino acids. CDR3 region: CASSWGVSSEQYV. The CDR3 DNA reads TGTGCCAGCAGTTGGGGAGTAAGCAGCGAGCAGTACGTC.

CDR3 sequence: CATSNSAGSTDTQYF. CDR3 bases: TGTGCCACCAGTAATAGCGCGGGAAGCACAGATACGCAGTATTTT. This rearrangement joins TRBV24-1 to TRBJ2-3; a weak D match, TRBD2 (6 bases). V gave up 6 bases and J gave up 0 bases, with 12 bases separating them. The length of the CDR3 is 15 residues. The germline V gene has CDR1 KGHDR and CDR2 SFDVKD.

J is TRBJ2-2 and V is TRBV6-1; unclear D gene. Germline V gene sequence: CDR1 MNHNS, CDR2 SASEGT. This CDR3 is 18 amino acids long. The germline V and J ends were trimmed by 9 bases and 0 bases, with 23 bases remaining between them. The CDR3 DNA follows: TGTGCCAGTTCCTTACTTCTAACCAGGAACGCGAACACCGGGGAGCTGTTTTTT. Its protein is CASSLLLTRNANTGELFF.

CDR3 sequence: CASSWDREYEQYF. CDR3 nucleotide sequence: TGCGCCAGCAGCTGGGACAGGGAGTACGAGCAGTACTTC. V is TRBV5-1 and J is TRBJ2-7, with TRBD1 identical over 9 bases. Germline V gene data show CDR1 as SGHRS and CDR2 as YFSETQ. The trim removed 3 bases at V and 4 bases at J, leaving 2 bases unmatched. There are 13 residues in the CDR3.

This chain links TRBV2 with TRBJ2-1; 9 nucleotides align to TRBD2. Germline V gives CDR1 SNHLY, CDR2 FYNNEI. V lost 3 bases and J lost 5; bases outside the gene matches: 5. The CDR3 loop spans 15 amino acids. CDR3 residues: CASSDGLAGHNEQFF. For the CDR3, the DNA is TGTGCCAGCAGTGACGGTCTAGCGGGGCACAATGAGCAGTTCTTC.

The sample holds many counts of this clonotype. CDR3 residues: CSGMTRINEKLFF. For the CDR3, the DNA is TGCAGCGGAATGACACGGATTAATGAAAAACTGTTTTTT. The chain joins TRBV29-1 to TRBJ1-4, with D uncertain. The CDR3 has 13 amino acids. Trimming removed 7 bases at V and 4 bases at J, with 13 bases between. Germline V gene lookup returns CDR1 SQVTM and CDR2 ANQGSEA.

This clonotype has a handful of counts. V and J are TRBV7-2 and TRBJ1-2; no clear D. CDR3 length equals 15 residues. The germline V and J ends were trimmed by 6 bases and 8 bases, with 22 bases remaining between them. Germline V gives CDR1 SGHTA, CDR2 FQGNSA. CDR3 nucleotides: TGTGCCAGCAGTCCCGAGGGTACACACAACTGGGGCTACACCTTC. It encodes CASSPEGTHNWGYTF.

The J gene is TRBJ2-1, the V gene TRBV11-2, with D maybe TRBD1 (6 bases). This CDR3 comprises 15 residues. Looked up from germline, CDR1 is SGHAT and CDR2 is FQNNGV. V lost 4 bases and J lost 8, with 18 bases in between. The CDR3 here is CASSSRGQIPHEQFF. The CDR3 DNA reads as TGTGCCAGCAGCTCGCGAGGACAGATCCCCCATGAGCAGTTCTTC. Variable domain in full (rest from reference TRBV11-2 and TRBJ2-1): EAGVAQSPRYKIIEKRQSVAFWCNPISGHATLYWYQQILGQGPKLLIQFQNNGVVDDSQLPKDRFSAERLKGVDSTLKIQPAKLEDSAVYLCASSSRGQIPHEQFFGPGTRLTVL.